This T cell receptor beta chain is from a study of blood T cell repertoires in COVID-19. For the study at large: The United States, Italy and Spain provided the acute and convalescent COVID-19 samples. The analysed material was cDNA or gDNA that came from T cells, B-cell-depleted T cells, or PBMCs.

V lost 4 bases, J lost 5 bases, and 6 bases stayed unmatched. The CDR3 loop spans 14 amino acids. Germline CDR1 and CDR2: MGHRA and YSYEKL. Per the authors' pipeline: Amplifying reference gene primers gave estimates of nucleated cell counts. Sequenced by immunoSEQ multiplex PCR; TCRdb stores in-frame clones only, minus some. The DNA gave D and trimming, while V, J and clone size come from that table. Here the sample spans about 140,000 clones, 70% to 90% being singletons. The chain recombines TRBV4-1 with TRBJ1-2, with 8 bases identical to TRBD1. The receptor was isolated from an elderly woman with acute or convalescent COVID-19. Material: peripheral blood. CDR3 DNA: TGCGCCAGCAGCCGCGACCGGGACAGGTATGGCTACACCTTC. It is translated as CASSRDRDRYGYTF.